These T cell receptor beta chains were read from a single sample in a study of somatic mutations in cytotoxic T cells in rheumatoid arthritis. Sequencing used immunoSEQ multiplex PCR; TCRdb keeps in-frame clones, though not all of them. The table includes 15,000 to 20,000 clones, 60% to 80% detected once. What was sequenced was CD8+ T cells sorted from blood. The receptors shown here come from an adult with rheumatoid arthritis. CDR3s include the opening cysteine and the closing phenylalanine or tryptophan.

cdr3_length,v_call,cdr3_aa
13,TRBV6-5,CASSFTGYYGYTF
16,TRBV15,CATDPGQGALADTQYF
14,TRBV28,CASNTGGAYNEQFF
14,TRBV2,CASSELISGGEQYF
12,TRBV6-6,CASSYKGTEAFF
14,TRBV6-1,CASSDLSGANVLTF
16,TRBV6-1,CASSEAAAGGHEKLFF
15,TRBV4-1,CASSQDPDSADTQYF
14,TRBV11-2,CASSWGAATYGYTF
14,TRBV6-1,CASPPDTNTGELFF
12,TRBV6-1,CASSEGANEQFF
15,TRBV5-6,CASSLEQSYNSPLHF
15,TRBV12-5,CASGLGSGVNNEQFF
15,TRBV28,CASSSNSLATDTQYF
15,TRBV5-1,CASSSGTGGMNEQFF
13,TRBV30,CAWSVHGKDEQYF
18,TRBV19,CASIPGTGGFRSNQPQHF
15,TRBV7-9,CASSLGNPGNTEAFF
14,TRBV6-5,CASSYLADLATQYF
15,TRBV7-6,CASSSLLQDNSPLHF
12,TRBV5-6,CASSEGLIRTFF
15,TRBV4-1,CASSLTQGARTEAFF
15,TRBV6-6,CASSPGQGIINEQFF
15,TRBV19,CASSPTGGRADTQYF
13,TRBV9,CASSAGHLTEAFF
11,TRBV10-2,CASSESQVAFF
12,TRBV5-5,CASSVGLTEAFF
13,TRBV13,CASSLGLRNEQFF
16,TRBV13,CASSQLAGDVTDTQYF
13,TRBV29-1,CSVDEGAGTEAFF
15,TRBV7-8,CATTQGSSYNSPLHF
15,TRBV2,CASSVQGQGGSEAFF
15,TRBV2,CASSDAGLLDQPQHF